The 14 T cell receptor beta chains given below trace back to one sample, sequenced in a study of shared clonotypes between healthy human individuals. TCRdb's copy holds only in-frame clones and misses some; the assay was immunoSEQ multiplex PCR. Among fewer than 1.4 million clones listed, about 84% were seen once. Sequencing used memory CD4+ T cells from PBMCs. Subset: CD45RA-negative fraction. All receptors come from a man in his late teens or twenties in good health. Some clones in this sample may be carry-over from other donors' samples.

This clone was observed a single time. The V call is TRBV5-6, the J call TRBJ2-1; D is perhaps TRBD1 or TRBD2 (5 bases each). The germline gives CDR1 SGHDT, CDR2 YYEEEE. The V end was cut by 0 bases, the J end by 10 bases, with 14 bases between. This CDR3 has 14 residues. In DNA, the CDR3 is TGTGCCAGCAGCTTGGGGGGGACCGCCCGGGAGCAGTTCTTC. Its protein is CASSLGGTAREQFF. The variable domain in full, with the rest retrieved from reference TRBV5-6 and TRBJ2-1, is DAGVTQSPTHLIKTRGQQVTLRCSPKSGHDTVSWYQQALGQGPQFIFQYYEEEERQRGNFPDRFSGHQFPNYSSELNVNALLLGDSALYLCASSLGGTAREQFFGPGTRLTVL.

J is TRBJ2-2 and V is TRBV7-6, with 7 bases matching TRBD2. CDR3 length: 14 residues. From germline, CDR1 is SGHVS and CDR2 FNYEAQ. With 5 bases clipped from V and 5 bases from J, the junction kept 5 bases outside the gene matches. CDR3 residues: CASSGILATGELFF. The CDR3 nucleotides are TGTGCCAGCAGCGGGATACTAGCGACCGGGGAGCTGTTTTTT.

This clone showed up many times. The gene calls are TRBV28 and TRBJ1-5; 10 bases line up with TRBD1. The CDR3 has 15 residues. Germline lookup yields CDR1 MDHEN and CDR2 SYDVKM. Germline trimming cut 6 bases from V and 2 bases from J; bases unmatched to any gene: 4. The DNA of the CDR3 is TGTGCCAGCAGCAGACAGGGGGCGGGCAATCAGCCCCAGCATTTT. This translates into CASSRQGAGNQPQHF.

This chain links TRBV7-3 with TRBJ2-7; no clear D. The CDR3 contains 12 residues. V was clipped by 5 bases and J by 6 bases, with 11 bases between them. The germline gives CDR1 SGHTA, CDR2 FQGTGA. The CDR3 coding sequence is TGTGCCAGCAGCCCCCAATCTGGCGAGCAGTACTTC. Translation gives CASSPQSGEQYF. The full variable domain, rest sourced from reference TRBV7-3 and TRBJ2-7, is GAGVSQTPSNKVTEKGKYVELRCDPISGHTALYWYRQSLGQGPEFLIYFQGTGAADDSGLPNDRFFAVRPEGSVSTLKIQRTERGDSAVYLCASSPQSGEQYFGPGTRLTVT.

The V gene is TRBV14, the J gene TRBJ2-7; 13 nucleotides agree with TRBD2. CDR3 length: 15 residues. The trim removed 4 bases at V and 3 bases at J, leaving 3 bases unmatched. CDR1 and CDR2 from the germline V gene are SGHDN and FVKESK. This CDR3 is CASSRGTSGIYEQYF. CDR3 DNA sequence: TGTGCCAGCAGCCGCGGGACTAGCGGGATCTACGAGCAGTACTTC.

This clone was counted at least ten times. This CDR3 reads CARSHADVSYNEQFF. DNA of the CDR3: TGTGCCAGAAGCCACGCGGATGTGTCCTACAATGAGCAGTTCTTC. The gene calls are TRBV5-3 and TRBJ2-1; D call uncertain. TRBV5-3 is treated as an ORF (open reading frame) with a function not yet certain. V lost 4 bases, J lost 1 base, and 12 bases lay in between. This CDR3 has 15 residues.

V is TRBV7-9 and J is TRBJ2-1; tentatively, D is TRBD1 (6 bases). The CDR3 length is 15 residues. The V gene's germline CDR1 is SEHNR and CDR2 FQNEAQ (reference sequence). V shed 4 bases and J shed 7 bases, with 17 bases lying between them. The CDR3 spells CASSSRGSQGNEQFF. The DNA for the CDR3 is TGTGCCAGCAGCTCCCGGGGTTCTCAGGGGAATGAGCAGTTCTTC. Complete variable domain (other parts from reference TRBV7-9 and TRBJ2-1): DTGVSQNPRHKITKRGQNVTFRCDPISEHNRLYWYRQTLGQGPEFLTYFQNEAQLEKSRLLSDRFSAERPKGSFSTLEIQRTEQGDSAMYLCASSSRGSQGNEQFFGPGTRLTVL.

On this clone itself: The junction departs from germline at one end; a sequencing error may be responsible. The V gene is TRBV2, the J gene TRBJ2-1, with D possibly matching TRBD2 (6 bases). Per germline, CDR1 SNHLY and CDR2 FYNNEI. This CDR3 contains 11 residues. CDR3 in DNA: TGTGCCAGCAGTACGGACTCGGGGGAGCTCTTC. This gives the protein CASSTDSGELF.

The V gene is TRBV2, the J gene TRBJ2-1; weak D call: TRBD1 (5 bases). Between the trimmed V and J ends, which lost 4 bases and 8 bases, there was a span of 12 bases. CDR3 length equals 13 residues. From germline, CDR1 is SNHLY and CDR2 FYNNEI. In DNA, the CDR3 is TGTGCCAGCAGTGGCCTAGGGGTCGATGAGCAGTTCTTC. This codes for CASSGLGVDEQFF. Drawing the rest from reference TRBV2 and TRBJ2-1, the complete variable domain is EPEVTQTPSHQVTQMGQEVILRCVPISNHLYFYWYRQILGQKVEFLVSFYNNEISEKSEIFDDQFSVERPDGSNFTLKIRSTKLEDSAMYFCASSGLGVDEQFFGPGTRLTVL.

The V and J genes are TRBV10-3 and TRBJ1-1, with no clear D. The V gene's germline CDR1 is ENHRY and CDR2 SYGVKD. V gave up 6 bases and J gave up 2 bases, with 7 bases separating them. The CDR3 totals 12 residues. The CDR3 loop reads CAIRDGNTEAFF. In nucleotides, the CDR3 is TGTGCCATCAGGGACGGTAACACTGAAGCTTTCTTT.

The chain links TRBV5-1 to TRBJ2-1; D remains unclear. The CDR3 is 16 amino acids. Germline CDR1 and CDR2: SGHRS and YFSETQ. Trimming took 0 bases from V and 0 from J, leaving 10 bases between them. CDR3 DNA sequence: TGCGCCAGCAGCTTGGCGGTAACGGGCTCCTACAATGAGCAGTTCTTC. Its protein is CASSLAVTGSYNEQFF.

In this sample, this clone turned up once. The CDR3 region has the DNA TGTGCCAGTCTATCGGGGGGGCATGGCTACACCTTC. This codes for CASLSGGHGYTF. The chain has TRBV28 and TRBJ1-2, with a possible D match to TRBD1 (6 bases). Germline CDR1 MDHEN, CDR2 SYDVKM. V was shortened by 9 bases and J by 6 bases, with 14 bases between the two germline ends. The CDR3 contains 12 residues.

V usage is TRBV11-2 and J usage is TRBJ1-2, with D possibly TRBD1 on 5 matching bases. Germline loops: CDR1 SGHAT, CDR2 FQNNGV. The CDR3 covers 14 residues. With 4 bases removed from V and 3 bases from J, the gap between germline ends came to 12 bases. The CDR3 here is CASSYTRGDYGYTF. Written as DNA, the CDR3 is TGTGCCAGCAGCTACACAAGGGGAGACTATGGCTACACCTTC.

The chain joins TRBV18 to TRBJ1-1, with a tentative D call TRBD1 (5 bases). There are 15 residues in the CDR3. From germline, CDR1 is KGHSH and CDR2 LQKENI. Trimming took off 0 bases at V and 0 bases at J, with 8 bases between the two ends. CDR3 sequence: CASSPPMTVNTEAFF. CDR3 nucleotides: TGTGCCAGCTCACCACCGATGACAGTGAACACTGAAGCTTTCTTT. Full variable domain (missing parts from reference TRBV18 and TRBJ1-1): NAGVMQNPRHLVRRRGQEARLRCSPMKGHSHVYWYRQLPEEGLKFMVYLQKENIIDESGMPKERFSAEFPKEGPSILRIQQVVRGDSAAYFCASSPPMTVNTEAFFGQGTRLTVV.